The rows below give T cell receptor beta chains drawn from one sample of a study of CD8 T cells in ankylosing spondylitis. TCRdb fed the 5' RACE reads into MiXCR, producing one record per CDR3 protein. The data show around 450,000 distinct CDR3 sequences, roughly 27% seen once. Material for sequencing was blood, either unsorted or a sorted T cell fraction (not recorded which). The receptors originated from a male donor with ankylosing spondylitis. Both conserved end residues are part of each CDR3. A D gene is named only where the DNA matches it firmly. A clone size is listed for some rows: how often the clone was seen (once, few, many), or a class if it is expanded.

TGTGCCAGCAGTCAAGGGGGGGCTGAAGCTTTCTTT	CASSQGGAEAFF	TRBJ1-1	12	TRBV12-3/TRBV12-4	.	.
TGTGCCACCTCAGACAGGGCATCTGGAAACACCATATATTTT	CATSDRASGNTIYF	TRBJ1-3	14	TRBV12-3/TRBV12-4	TRBD1	few
TGCAGTGCTAGTTCCCAGGGGAGGGGGATCGGGGAAGCTTTCTTT	CSASSQGRGIGEAFF	TRBJ1-1	15	TRBV20-1	.	.
TGTGCCAGCAGCTCGACAGCCTCCTACAATGAGCAGTTCTTC	CASSSTASYNEQFF	TRBJ2-1	14	TRBV7-2	.	few
TGTGCCAGCAGCTACGGACTACAGACCTACAATGAGCAGTTCTTC	CASSYGLQTYNEQFF	TRBJ2-1	15	TRBV7-2	.	few
TGCAGTGCTTCCGAGGGTTTCAAAGGAAACACCATATATTTT	CSASEGFKGNTIYF	TRBJ1-3	14	TRBV20-1	.	.
TGCAGCGTTGATATTAGCGGGAGTGTCGGGGAGCTGTTTTTT	CSVDISGSVGELFF	TRBJ2-2	14	TRBV29-1	TRBD2	few
TGCGCCACCTCAAGGGACAGGGTAGACACTGAAGCTTTCTTT	CATSRDRVDTEAFF	TRBJ1-1	14	TRBV5-1	TRBD1	.
TGTGCCAGCAGCCAAGGTTCTAGTTTTCGCTACGAGCAGTACTTC	CASSQGSSFRYEQYF	TRBJ2-7	15	TRBV4-2	.	.
TGCGCCAGCAGCCAGGGGGACAGTGGCTCCTACAATGAGCAGTTCTTC	CASSQGDSGSYNEQFF	TRBJ2-1	16	TRBV5-1	TRBD1	few
TGTGCCAGCGGAGGCCGTCGGGCCCAAGAGACCCAGTACTTC	CASGGRRAQETQYF	TRBJ2-5	14	TRBV2	.	.
TGTGCCAGCAGTCACGGGACCTACAATGAGCAGTTCTTC	CASSHGTYNEQFF	TRBJ2-1	13	TRBV6-2/TRBV6-3	.	few
TGTGCCAGCAACATTCCAGGGGGCGGCTATCCCCGATCTAACTATGGCTACACCTTC	CASNIPGGGYPRSNYGYTF	TRBJ1-2	19	TRBV6-1	TRBD1	once
TGTGCCAGCAGCCCGGGGGCTAGCGGGAAGATCACCCAGTACTTC	CASSPGASGKITQYF	TRBJ2-5	15	TRBV7-2	TRBD2	few
TGCGCCAGCAGCTTGACTACAGGGAACACTGAAGCTTTCTTT	CASSLTTGNTEAFF	TRBJ1-1	14	TRBV5-1	.	.
TGTGCCATCAGTGAGTCTCGCGGTACGGGACCCAGCAATCAGCCCCAGCATTTT	CAISESRGTGPSNQPQHF	TRBJ1-5	18	TRBV10-3	.	.